The following is a T cell receptor (beta chain) sequence with its context. Its antigen is unknown. Sequencing involved patients with CD8+CD57+ cell expansion previously shown by flow cytometry. Patients had not yet gotten any therapy when their blood was taken for sampling. The data belong to a study of CD8+CD57+ T cells in acquired aplastic anemia. Genomic DNA templated the TCR beta VDJ and CDR3 profiling. Each CDR3 protein gets one entry after TCRdb re-called the reads with MiXCR. Seen here are about 180,000 distinct CDR3 sequences, 63% observed once, and the top ten hold approximately 40%. V trimming: 6 bases; J trimming: 5 bases; junction bases outside the gene matches: 4. Looked up from germline, CDR1 is MGHDK and CDR2 is SYGVNS. The CDR3 contains 14 residues. General observations from the study: The study identified about 30 CD8+ CDR3 sequences shared by patients and controls. Significance was not reached for CD8+ Simpson's diversity between patients and controls.

The TCR was taken from a human donor with aplastic anemia. Sample: sorted CD4+, CD8+, or CD8+CD57+ T cells (not recorded which) from PBMCs. V usage is TRBV25-1 and J usage is TRBJ2-3, with 11 bases matching TRBD1. The CDR3 DNA sequence: TGTGCCAGCAGCAAGGGGACAGGGGGAGATACGCAGTATTTT. It translates to CASSKGTGGDTQYF.